Described below is a single T cell receptor beta chain sequence and its context. The antigen is not known. The CDR3 sequence is 15 residues long. In germline, CDR1 is SGHRS, CDR2 YFSETQ. The V and J ends lost 0 bases and 2 bases respectively, with 8 bases between them. Up to 2 ug genomic DNA was used for TCRB CDR3 amplification. TCRdb's table, derived via immunoSEQ multiplex PCR, lists solely in-frame clones and lacks some. This sample yields roughly 83,000 clones, of which about nine tenths are seen a single time; approximately 14% belongs to the top ten. This specimen belongs to a study of glioma-infiltrating T cells after dendritic cell vaccination. Study observations and caveats: Higher TCR clonality did not directly relate to longer survival. The cohort had few patients with full blood and tumor sets.

The source material was blood, sampled before dendritic cell vaccination. The V and J genes are TRBV5-1 and TRBJ1-4; D call uncertain. The TCR was taken from a human donor with glioblastoma. The CDR3 sequence: CASSLAEATNEKLFF. The CDR3 bases are TGCGCCAGCAGCTTGGCCGAGGCGACTAATGAAAAACTGTTTTTT. Variable domain in full (rest from reference TRBV5-1 and TRBJ1-4): KAGVTQTPRYLIKTRGQQVTLSCSPISGHRSVSWYQQTPGQGLQFLFEYFSETQRNKGNFPGRFSGRQFSNSRSEMNVSTLELGDSALYLCASSLAEATNEKLFFGSGTQLSVL.